Below, 5 T cell receptor beta chains from the same sample are listed, as sequenced in a study of blood T cell repertoires in COVID-19. Assay: immunoSEQ multiplex PCR; the TCRdb copy retains only in-frame clones and omits some. The top ten hold roughly 1.4% of the sample, which has about 250,000 clones, 88% seen once. The source material was peripheral blood. Source of these receptors: a man older than 75 with acute or convalescent COVID-19.

The rearrangement joins TRBV3-1 (or the pseudogene TRBV3-2) to TRBJ1-1; 7 bases line up with TRBD1. Germline assignment: CDR1 LGHDT and CDR2 YNNKEL (reference sequence). The CDR3 covers 17 residues. Trimming took 0 bases from V and 6 from J; bases not matched to a gene: 13. The CDR3: CASSQDPGQRVRAEAFF. DNA of the CDR3: TGTGCCAGCAGCCAAGATCCGGGACAGAGGGTGAGAGCTGAAGCTTTCTTT.

The CDR3 spells CASKPGTGVNTEAFF. The CDR3 DNA reads as TGTGCCAGCAAACCTGGGACAGGAGTAAACACTGAAGCTTTCTTT. The chain joins TRBV28 to TRBJ1-1; 8 nucleotides match TRBD1. CDR1 is MDHEN and CDR2 is SYDVKM in the germline V gene. The CDR3 runs 15 residues. With 7 bases clipped from V and 2 bases from J, the junction kept 9 bases outside the gene matches.

The V and J genes are TRBV27 and TRBJ2-2, with a possible D match to TRBD2 (6 bases). V lost 8 bases and J 7 bases, leaving 20 bases between the germline ends. The germline CDR1 and CDR2 sequences are MNHEY and SMNVEV (reference sequence). The CDR3 spans 15 residues. Here the CDR3 reads CASSGLARYGGELFF. The CDR3 DNA is TGTGCCAGCTCGGGACTGGCGAGGTATGGCGGGGAGCTGTTTTTT.

This clone occurred once. The chain recombines TRBV7-2 with TRBJ2-1, with 9 positions matching TRBD2. The CDR3 length is 16 residues. The germline gives CDR1 SGHTA, CDR2 FQGNSA. V shed 0 bases and J 3 bases; nucleotides not matched to a gene: 3. The CDR3 loop is CASSLAASGVYNEQFF. For the CDR3, the DNA is TGTGCCAGCAGCTTAGCCGCTAGCGGGGTCTACAATGAGCAGTTCTTC.

The V and J genes are TRBV3-1 (or the pseudogene TRBV3-2) and TRBJ2-7, with 11 bases that match TRBD2. The CDR3 sequence is 17 residues long. The germline V gene encodes CDR1 LGHDT and CDR2 YNNKEL (reference sequence). Losses at the gene ends were 6 bases for V and 0 bases for J; bases not matched to a gene: 10. CDR3 amino acids: CASSPASGGLSSYEQYF. CDR3 in DNA: TGTGCCAGCAGTCCGGCTAGCGGGGGGCTGAGCTCCTACGAGCAGTACTTC.